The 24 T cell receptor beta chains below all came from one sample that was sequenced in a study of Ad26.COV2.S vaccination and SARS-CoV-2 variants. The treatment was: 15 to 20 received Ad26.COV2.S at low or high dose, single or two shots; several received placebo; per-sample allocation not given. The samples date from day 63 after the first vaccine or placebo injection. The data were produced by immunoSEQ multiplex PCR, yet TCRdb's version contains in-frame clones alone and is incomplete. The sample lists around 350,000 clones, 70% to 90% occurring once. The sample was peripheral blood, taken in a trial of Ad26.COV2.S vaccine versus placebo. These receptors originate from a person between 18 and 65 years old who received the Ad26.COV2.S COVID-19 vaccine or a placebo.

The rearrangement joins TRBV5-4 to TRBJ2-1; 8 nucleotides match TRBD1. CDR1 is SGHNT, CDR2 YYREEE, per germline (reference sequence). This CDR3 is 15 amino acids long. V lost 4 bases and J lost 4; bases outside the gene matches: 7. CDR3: CASSQRTGIYNEQFF. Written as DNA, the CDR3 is TGTGCCAGCAGCCAAAGGACAGGGATTTACAATGAGCAGTTCTTC.

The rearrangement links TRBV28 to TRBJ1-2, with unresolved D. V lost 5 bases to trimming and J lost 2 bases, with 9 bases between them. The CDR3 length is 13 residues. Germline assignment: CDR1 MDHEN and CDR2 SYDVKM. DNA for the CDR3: TGTGCCAGCAGTCTACCCCAGAACTATGGCTACACCTTC. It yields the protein CASSLPQNYGYTF.

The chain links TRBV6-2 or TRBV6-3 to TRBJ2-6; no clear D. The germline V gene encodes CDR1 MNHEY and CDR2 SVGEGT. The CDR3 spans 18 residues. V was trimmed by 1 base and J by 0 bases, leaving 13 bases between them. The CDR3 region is CASSYFGTASSGANVLTF. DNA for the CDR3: TGTGCCAGCAGTTACTTCGGTACGGCAAGCTCTGGGGCCAACGTCCTGACTTTC.

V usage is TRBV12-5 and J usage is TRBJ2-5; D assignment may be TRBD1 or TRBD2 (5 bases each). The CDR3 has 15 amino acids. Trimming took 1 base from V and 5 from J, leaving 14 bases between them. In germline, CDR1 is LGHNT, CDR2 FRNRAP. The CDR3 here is CASGLGDAGAETQYF. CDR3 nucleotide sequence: TGTGCTAGTGGTTTGGGGGACGCTGGCGCGGAGACCCAGTACTTC. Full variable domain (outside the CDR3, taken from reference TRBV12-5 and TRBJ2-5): DARVTQTPRHKVTEMGQEVTMRCQPILGHNTVFWYRQTMMQGLELLAYFRNRAPLDDSGMPKDRFSAEMPDATLATLKIQPSEPRDSAVYFCASGLGDAGAETQYFGPGTRLLVL.

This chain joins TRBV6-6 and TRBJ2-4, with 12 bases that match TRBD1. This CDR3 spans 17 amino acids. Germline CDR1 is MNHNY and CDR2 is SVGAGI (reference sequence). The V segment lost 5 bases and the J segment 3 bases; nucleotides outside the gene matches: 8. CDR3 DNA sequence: TGTGCCAGCAGTCCATCCGGGACAGGGGGCGTCAAAAACATTCAGTACTTC. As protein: CASSPSGTGGVKNIQYF.

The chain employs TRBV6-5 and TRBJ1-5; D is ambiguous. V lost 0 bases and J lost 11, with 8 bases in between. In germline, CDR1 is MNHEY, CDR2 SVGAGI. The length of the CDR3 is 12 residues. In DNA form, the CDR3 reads TGTGCCAGCAGTTACTCGAACCCGGCCCAGCATTTT. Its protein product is CASSYSNPAQHF.

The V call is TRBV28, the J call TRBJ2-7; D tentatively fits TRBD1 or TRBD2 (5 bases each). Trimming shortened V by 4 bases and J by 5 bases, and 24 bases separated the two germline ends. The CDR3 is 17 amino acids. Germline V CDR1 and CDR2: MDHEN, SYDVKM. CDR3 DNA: TGTGCCAGCAGTTCGATACCCCCGAGGGGCAGTTTCGACGAGCAGTACTTC. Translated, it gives CASSSIPPRGSFDEQYF.

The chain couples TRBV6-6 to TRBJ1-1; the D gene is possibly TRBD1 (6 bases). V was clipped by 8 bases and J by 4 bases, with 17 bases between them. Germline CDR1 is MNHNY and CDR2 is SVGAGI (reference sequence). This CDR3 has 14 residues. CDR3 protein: CASRGGGASTEAFF. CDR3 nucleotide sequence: TGTGCCAGCCGTGGAGGGGGAGCGAGCACTGAAGCTTTCTTT.

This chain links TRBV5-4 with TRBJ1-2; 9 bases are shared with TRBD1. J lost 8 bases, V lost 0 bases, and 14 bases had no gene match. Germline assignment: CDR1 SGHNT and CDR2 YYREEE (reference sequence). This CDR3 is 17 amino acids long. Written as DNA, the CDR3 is TGTGCCAGCAGCTTGGCCGGCCCGGACAGGGGAGCGGGGGGCTACACCTTC. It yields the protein CASSLAGPDRGAGGYTF.

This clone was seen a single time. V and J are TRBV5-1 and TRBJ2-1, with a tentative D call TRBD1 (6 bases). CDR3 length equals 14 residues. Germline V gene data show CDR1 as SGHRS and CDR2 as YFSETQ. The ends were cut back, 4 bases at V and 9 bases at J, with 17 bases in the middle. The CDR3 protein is CASSIGTLGVEQFF. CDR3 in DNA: TGCGCCAGCAGCATCGGGACATTAGGTGTTGAGCAGTTCTTC.

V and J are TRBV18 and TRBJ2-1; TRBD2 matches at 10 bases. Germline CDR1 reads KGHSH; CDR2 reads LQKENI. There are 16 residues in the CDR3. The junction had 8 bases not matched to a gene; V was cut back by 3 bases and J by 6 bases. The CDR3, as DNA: TGTGCCAGCTCACCGGAAGCGGGAGGGGGGGCCAATGAGCAGTTCTTC. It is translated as CASSPEAGGGANEQFF.

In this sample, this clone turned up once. CDR3 in amino acids: CASSPGTGGRETQYF. In DNA, the CDR3 is TGTGCCAGCTCACCCGGGACAGGGGGACGAGAGACCCAGTACTTC. This sequence joins TRBV18 and TRBJ2-5, with 11 bases that match TRBD1. Per germline, CDR1 KGHSH and CDR2 LQKENI. The V and J ends lost 3 bases and 4 bases, in that order; junction bases with no gene match: 4. CDR3 size: 15 residues.

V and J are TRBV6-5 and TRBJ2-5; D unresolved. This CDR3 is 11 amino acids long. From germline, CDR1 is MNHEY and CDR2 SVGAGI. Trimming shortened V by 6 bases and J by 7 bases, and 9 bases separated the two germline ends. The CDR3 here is CASSLLGTQYF. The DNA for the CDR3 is TGTGCCAGCAGCCTCTTGGGGACCCAGTACTTC.

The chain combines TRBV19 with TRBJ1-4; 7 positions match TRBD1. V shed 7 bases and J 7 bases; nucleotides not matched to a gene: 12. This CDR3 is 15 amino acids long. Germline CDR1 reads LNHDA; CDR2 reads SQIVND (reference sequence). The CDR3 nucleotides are TGTGCCAGTAACCCCTCAGGGGGAAAGGGTGAAAAACTGTTTTTT. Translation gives CASNPSGGKGEKLFF. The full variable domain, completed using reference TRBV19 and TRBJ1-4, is DGGITQSPKYLFRKEGQNVTLSCEQNLNHDAMYWYRQDPGQGLRLIYYSQIVNDFQKGDIAEGYSVSREKKESFPLTVTSAQKNPTAFYLCASNPSGGKGEKLFFGSGTQLSVL.

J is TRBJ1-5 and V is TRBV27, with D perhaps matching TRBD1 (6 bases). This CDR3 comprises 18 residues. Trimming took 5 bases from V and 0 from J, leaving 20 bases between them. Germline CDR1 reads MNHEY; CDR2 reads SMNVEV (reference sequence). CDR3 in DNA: TGTGCCAGCAGTCCAACCGAGACAGGCCTATATAGCAATCAGCCCCAGCATTTT. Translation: CASSPTETGLYSNQPQHF.

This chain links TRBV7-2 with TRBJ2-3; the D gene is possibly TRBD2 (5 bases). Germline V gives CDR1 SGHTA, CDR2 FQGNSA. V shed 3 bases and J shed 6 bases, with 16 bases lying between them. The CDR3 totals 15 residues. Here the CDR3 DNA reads TGTGCCAGCAGCTTTCGTAGGGTACCGGGGGATACGCAGTATTTT. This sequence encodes CASSFRRVPGDTQYF.

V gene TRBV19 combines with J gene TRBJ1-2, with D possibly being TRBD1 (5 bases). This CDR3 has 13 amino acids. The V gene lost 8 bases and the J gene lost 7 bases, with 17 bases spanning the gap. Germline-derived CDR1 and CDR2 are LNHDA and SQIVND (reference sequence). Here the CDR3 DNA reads TGTGCCAGTGACAGTTCTGAGGAACGTGGCTACACCTTC. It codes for CASDSSEERGYTF.

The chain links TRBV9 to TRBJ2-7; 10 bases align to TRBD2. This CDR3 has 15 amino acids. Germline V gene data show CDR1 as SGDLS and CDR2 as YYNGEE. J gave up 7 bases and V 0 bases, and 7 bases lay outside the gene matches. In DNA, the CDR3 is TGTGCCAGCAGCGTAGACCTAGCGGGAGAGCAAGAGCAGTACTTC. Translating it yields CASSVDLAGEQEQYF.

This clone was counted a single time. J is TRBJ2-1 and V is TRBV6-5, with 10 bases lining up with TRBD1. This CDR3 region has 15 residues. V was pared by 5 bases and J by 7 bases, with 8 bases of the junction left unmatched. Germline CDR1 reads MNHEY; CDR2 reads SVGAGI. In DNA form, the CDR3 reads TGTGCCAGCAGTCCCGGGACAGGGGATGAGAATGAGCAGTTCTTC. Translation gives CASSPGTGDENEQFF.

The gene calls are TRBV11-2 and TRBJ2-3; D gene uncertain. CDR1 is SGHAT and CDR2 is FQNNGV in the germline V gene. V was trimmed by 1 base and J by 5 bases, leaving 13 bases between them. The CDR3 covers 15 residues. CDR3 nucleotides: TGTGCCAGCAGCTTAGCCCTAGGGTATGAAGATACGCAGTATTTT. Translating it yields CASSLALGYEDTQYF.

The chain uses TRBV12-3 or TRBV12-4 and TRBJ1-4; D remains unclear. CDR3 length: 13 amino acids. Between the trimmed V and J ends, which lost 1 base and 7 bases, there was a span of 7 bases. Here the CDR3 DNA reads TGTGCCAGCAGTTTAGGGACCTTTGAAAAACTGTTTTTT. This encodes CASSLGTFEKLFF.

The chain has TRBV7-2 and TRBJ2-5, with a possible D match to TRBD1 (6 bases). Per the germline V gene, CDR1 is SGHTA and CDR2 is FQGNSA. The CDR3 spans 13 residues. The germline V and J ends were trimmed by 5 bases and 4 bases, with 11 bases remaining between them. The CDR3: CASSLGQRETQYF. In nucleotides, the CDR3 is TGTGCCAGCAGCCTCGGACAGAGAGAGACCCAGTACTTC.

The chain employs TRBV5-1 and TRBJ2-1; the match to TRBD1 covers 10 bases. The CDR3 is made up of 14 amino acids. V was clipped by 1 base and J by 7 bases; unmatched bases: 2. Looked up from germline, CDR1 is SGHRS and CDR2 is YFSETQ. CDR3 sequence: CASSLRQGANEQFF. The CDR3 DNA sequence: TGCGCCAGCAGCTTGAGACAGGGGGCAAATGAGCAGTTCTTC.

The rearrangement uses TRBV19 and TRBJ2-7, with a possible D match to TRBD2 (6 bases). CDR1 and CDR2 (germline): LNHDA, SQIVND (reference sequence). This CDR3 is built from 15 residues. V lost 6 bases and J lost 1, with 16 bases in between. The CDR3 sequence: CASSLGLSGSYEQYF. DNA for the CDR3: TGTGCCAGTAGCCTAGGACTATCGGGATCCTACGAGCAGTACTTC.